The rows below give T cell receptor beta chains drawn from one sample of a study of T cells in Graves' hyperthyroidism and ophthalmopathy. TCRdb re-derived calls from the multiplex PCR reads in MiXCR, one entry per CDR3 protein. The data hold around 190,000 distinct CDR3 sequences, with less than 20% observed a single time. The source material was blood. The receptors here all came from a woman in her forties or fifties with Graves' hyperthyroidism. The CDR3 runs from the conserved cysteine through the conserved F or W. D genes are given only for firm matches. The size field is filled for only some rows; it gives once, few, many or a size class.

j_call clone_size d_call v_call cdr3_length cdr3_nt cdr3_aa
TRBJ2-2 few . TRBV2 13 TGTGCCAGCAGGGACGGAGACACCGGGGAGCTGTTTTTT CASRDGDTGELFF
TRBJ2-1 many TRBD1 TRBV6-1 15 TGTGCCAGCAGCGAGGGGACAGGGCACTACAATGAGCAGTTCTTC CASSEGTGHYNEQFF
TRBJ2-3 few . TRBV9 13 TGTGCCAGCAGAGAACTAGTGGCAGATACGCAGTATTTT CASRELVADTQYF
TRBJ2-7 . TRBD2 TRBV30 14 TGTGCCTGGAGAGCGACTAGCGGGAGGTACGAGCAGTACTTC CAWRATSGRYEQYF
TRBJ2-5 many TRBD2 TRBV18 17 TGTGCCAGCTCACCCCCGACTAGCGGGTCTTTGGGAGAGACCCAGTACTTC CASSPPTSGSLGETQYF
TRBJ2-2 many . TRBV7-3 14 TGTGCCAGCAGACGAACAGGGAACACCGGGGAGCTGTTTTTT CASRRTGNTGELFF
TRBJ1-2 few . TRBV29-1 12 TGCAGCGTGGGGGGCAGTAACTATGGCTACACCTTC CSVGGSNYGYTF
TRBJ1-5 many . TRBV28 14 TGTGCCAGCATCCCGGGGCAGCGAAATCAGCCCCAGCATTTT CASIPGQRNQPQHF
TRBJ2-7 . . TRBV6-5 14 TGTGCCAGCAGTTACTCGGGCAGGGGATACGAGCAGTACTTC CASSYSGRGYEQYF
TRBJ2-7 many . TRBV30 13 TGTGCCTGGAGTACAGCGAGCTCCTACGAGCAGTACTTC CAWSTASSYEQYF
TRBJ2-7 many TRBD2 TRBV7-3 12 TGTGCCAGCAGCCGACCGGGGGGGGAGCAGTACTTC CASSRPGGEQYF
TRBJ2-7 many . TRBV11-1 15 TGTGCCAGCAGCAAAGACGGGGTCCAGATCAGCGAGCAGTACTTC CASSKDGVQISEQYF
TRBJ1-1 . . TRBV28 13 TGTGCCAGCAGGAATACTATGAACACTGAAGCTTTCTTT CASRNTMNTEAFF
TRBJ2-7 . . TRBV4-1 14 TGCGCCAGCAGCCCCACCGAAAGCTCCTACGAGCAGTACTTC CASSPTESSYEQYF
TRBJ2-6 few . TRBV6-1 14 TGTGCCAGCACCGAGGGTGCTGGGGCCAACGTCCTGACTTTC CASTEGAGANVLTF
TRBJ2-5 . TRBD2 TRBV7-8 16 TGTGCCAGCAGCTTAGTTCCAGCGGGAGGGCAAGAGACCCAGTACTTC CASSLVPAGGQETQYF
TRBJ2-2 . TRBD1 TRBV11-3 16 TGTGCCAGCAGCTCCCGGGACAGGGGTCTCACCGGGGAGCTGTTTTTT CASSSRDRGLTGELFF
TRBJ2-1 many . TRBV7-3 16 TGTGCCAGCAGTCGAGGGCAGGCGCGCTCCTACAATGAGCAGTTCTTC CASSRGQARSYNEQFF
TRBJ1-1 . . TRBV15 14 TGTGCCACCAGCAGAGGTAGGGCCTACACTGAAGCTTTCTTT CATSRGRAYTEAFF
TRBJ1-5 many . TRBV2 14 TGTGCCAGCAGTGAAGCTCGCAGCAATCAGCCCCAGCATTTT CASSEARSNQPQHF
TRBJ2-2 . TRBD1 TRBV7-3 14 TGTGCCAGCGGCCTCGGGACAGGGACCGGGGAGCTGTTTTTT CASGLGTGTGELFF
TRBJ2-1 many . TRBV2 12 TGTGCCAGCAGCCAACCCGGGACGGAGCAGTTCTTC CASSQPGTEQFF
TRBJ2-7 many . TRBV7-9 11 TGTGCCAGCAGCCTCAACTACGAGCAGTACTTC CASSLNYEQYF
TRBJ1-2 many TRBD1 TRBV7-2 15 TGTGCCAGCAGCTTGCTCTCAGGGACAGGGGAAGGCTACACCTTC CASSLLSGTGEGYTF
TRBJ2-1 many TRBD2 TRBV20-1 15 TGCAGTGCTACCGTAGGCGGGAGCTCCTACAATGAGCAGTTCTTC CSATVGGSSYNEQFF
TRBJ2-3 many . TRBV27 16 TGTGCCAGCAGTTTAGTACAGTACTTAAACACAGATACGCAGTATTTT CASSLVQYLNTDTQYF
TRBJ2-3 many . TRBV24-1 14 TGTGCCACCAGGGAGGGCCGGGACACAGATACGCAGTATTTT CATREGRDTDTQYF
TRBJ2-5 . TRBD2 TRBV19 15 TGTGCCAGTAGTCTGCTGACTAGCGGACAAGAGACCCAGTACTTC CASSLLTSGQETQYF
TRBJ2-4 few TRBD1 TRBV27 16 TGTGCCAGCAGTTTAACGGGACAGGGCGCTGGAAACATTCAGTACTTC CASSLTGQGAGNIQYF
TRBJ2-7 . . TRBV6-2/TRBV6-3 13 TGTGCCAGCAGTAGAGGCTTATCGTACGAGCAGTACTTC CASSRGLSYEQYF
TRBJ2-1 few TRBD2 TRBV3-1 18 TGTGCCAGCAGCCAAGATCTCCTAGCGGGAGGGCCATTCAATGAGCAGTTCTTC CASSQDLLAGGPFNEQFF
TRBJ1-5 many . TRBV20-1 17 TGCAGTGCTAGAAAAGGGATCATTGGGGGACGCAATCAGCCCCAGCATTTT CSARKGIIGGRNQPQHF
TRBJ2-2 few . TRBV27 17 TGTGCCAGCAGTCCCTCAACTGGTTTCTCTGTGCAGGGGGAGCTGTTTTTT CASSPSTGFSVQGELFF
TRBJ2-7 many TRBD2 TRBV30 13 TGTGCCTGGAGTGTAACTAGCGGCTACGAGCAGTACTTC CAWSVTSGYEQYF
TRBJ1-1 many . TRBV7-8 14 TGTGCCAGCAGCTTATCGACAGGTGCCACTGAAGCTTTCTTT CASSLSTGATEAFF
TRBJ2-1 . . TRBV28 16 TGTGCCAGCGGCTTAAGGATGTTACGGAACTACAATGAGCAGTTCTTC CASGLRMLRNYNEQFF
TRBJ2-1 many . TRBV27 17 TGTGCCAGCAGTTTGGGTCAGACCGCCAGCTCCTACAATGAGCAGTTCTTC CASSLGQTASSYNEQFF
TRBJ1-2 . . TRBV6-5 14 TGTGCCAGCAGTTACGCATACTCTAACTATGGCTACACCTTC CASSYAYSNYGYTF
TRBJ2-5 few . TRBV20-1 12 TGCAGTGCTAGGCAGTCGGGTGAGACCCAGTACTTC CSARQSGETQYF
TRBJ2-3 . . TRBV5-4 15 TGTGCCAGCAGGGGGGGGGGGGCCAACACAGATACGCAGTATTTT CASRGGGANTDTQYF
TRBJ1-1 many . TRBV24-1 15 TGTGCCACCAGTGATTCAGCGGGTATGTGGACTGAAGCTTTCTTT CATSDSAGMWTEAFF
TRBJ2-4 many . TRBV28 15 TGTGCCAGCAGTGCCCAAGGGAAGGCCAAAAACATTCAGTACTTC CASSAQGKAKNIQYF